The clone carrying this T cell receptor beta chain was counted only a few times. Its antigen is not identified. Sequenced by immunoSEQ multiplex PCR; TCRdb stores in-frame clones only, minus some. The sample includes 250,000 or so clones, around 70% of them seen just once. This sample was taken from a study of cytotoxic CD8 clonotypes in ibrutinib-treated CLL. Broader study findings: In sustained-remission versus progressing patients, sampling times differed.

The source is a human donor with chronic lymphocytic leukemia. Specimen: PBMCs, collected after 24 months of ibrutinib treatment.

CDR3 nucleotides: TGTGCCAGCAGTTTTAGGGTCTCGGGGGCCTACGAGCAGTACTTC. Translated: CASSFRVSGAYEQYF. The chain employs TRBV6-1 and TRBJ2-7; D might be TRBD2 (6 bases). V dropped 5 bases and J dropped 2 bases, with 16 bases sitting between them. From germline, CDR1 is MNHNS and CDR2 SASEGT. This CDR3 is 15 amino acids long.